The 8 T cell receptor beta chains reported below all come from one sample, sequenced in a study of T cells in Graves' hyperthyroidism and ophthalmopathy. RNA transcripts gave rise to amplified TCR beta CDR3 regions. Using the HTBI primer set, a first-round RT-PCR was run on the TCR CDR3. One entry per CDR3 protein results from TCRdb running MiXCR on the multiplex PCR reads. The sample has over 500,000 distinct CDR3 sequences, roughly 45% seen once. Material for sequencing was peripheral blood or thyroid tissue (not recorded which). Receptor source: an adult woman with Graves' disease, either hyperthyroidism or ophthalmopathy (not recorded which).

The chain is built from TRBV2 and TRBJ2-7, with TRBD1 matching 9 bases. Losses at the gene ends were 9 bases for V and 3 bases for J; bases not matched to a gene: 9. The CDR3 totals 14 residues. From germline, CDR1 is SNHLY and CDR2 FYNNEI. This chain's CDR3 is CASLDRGRDYEQYF. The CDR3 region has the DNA TGTGCCAGTTTGGACAGGGGACGGGACTACGAGCAGTACTTC.

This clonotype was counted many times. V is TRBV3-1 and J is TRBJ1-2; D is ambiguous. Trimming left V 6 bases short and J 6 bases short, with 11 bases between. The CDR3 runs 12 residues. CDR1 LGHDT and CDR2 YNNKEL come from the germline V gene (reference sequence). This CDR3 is CASSPIGHGYTF. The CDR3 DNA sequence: TGTGCCAGCAGTCCGATTGGCCATGGCTACACCTTC.

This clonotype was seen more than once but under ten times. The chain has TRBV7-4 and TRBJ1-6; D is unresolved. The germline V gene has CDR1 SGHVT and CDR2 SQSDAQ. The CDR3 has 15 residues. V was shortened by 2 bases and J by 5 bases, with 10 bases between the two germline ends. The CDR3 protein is CASSLFGRNNSPLHF. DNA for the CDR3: TGTGCCAGCAGCTTATTTGGGAGGAATAATTCACCCCTCCACTTT.

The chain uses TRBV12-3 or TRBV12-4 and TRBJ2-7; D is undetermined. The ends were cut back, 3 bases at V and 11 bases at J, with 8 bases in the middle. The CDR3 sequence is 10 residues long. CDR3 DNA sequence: TGTGCCAGCAGTTTCGAGCTTGAGTACTTC. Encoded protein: CASSFELEYF.

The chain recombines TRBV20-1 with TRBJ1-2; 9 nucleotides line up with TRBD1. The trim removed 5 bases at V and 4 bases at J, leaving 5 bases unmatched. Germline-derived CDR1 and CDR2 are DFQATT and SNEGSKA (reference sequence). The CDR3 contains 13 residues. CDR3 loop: CSARQGGTYGYTF. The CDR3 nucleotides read TGCAGTGCTCGACAGGGGGGGACCTATGGCTACACCTTC.

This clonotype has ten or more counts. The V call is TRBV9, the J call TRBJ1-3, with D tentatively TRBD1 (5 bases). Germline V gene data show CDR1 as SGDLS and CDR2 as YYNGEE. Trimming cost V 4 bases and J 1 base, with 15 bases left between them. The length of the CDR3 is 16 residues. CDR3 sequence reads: CASSTTGRESGNTIYF. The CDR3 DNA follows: TGTGCCAGCAGCACTACTGGCAGGGAATCTGGAAACACCATATATTTT.

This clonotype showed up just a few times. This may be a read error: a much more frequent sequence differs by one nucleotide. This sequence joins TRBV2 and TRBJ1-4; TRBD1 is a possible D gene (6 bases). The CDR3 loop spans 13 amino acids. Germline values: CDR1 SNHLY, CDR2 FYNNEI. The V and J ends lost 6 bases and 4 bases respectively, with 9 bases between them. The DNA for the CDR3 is TGTGCCAGCAGAAGACAGGTTAATGAAAAACTGTTTTTT. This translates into CASRRQVNEKLFF.

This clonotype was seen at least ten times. For the CDR3, the DNA is TGTGCCAGCTCGGTGGCGCTGGGGACTGAAGCTTTCTTT. Its protein product is CASSVALGTEAFF. The chain carries TRBV6-1 and TRBJ1-1, with D uncertain. CDR1 is MNHNS and CDR2 is SASEGT in the germline V gene. Trimming removed 8 bases from V and 5 bases from J, with 15 bases in between. This CDR3 comprises 13 residues.